These 32 T cell receptor beta chains were all obtained from the same sample, sequenced in a study of CXCR3-negative and CXCR3-positive naive CD8 T cells (dated by TCRdb to between 2018 and 2021). Beyond this particular receptor, the publication reports: TRB CDR3s from CXCR3-positive naive cells showed higher hydrophobicity (lower Kidera factor 4), lower energy, and higher strength and volume indices than CXCR3-negative naive cells.

This sample was sequenced with a NextSeq 550. The Human TCR Profiling Kit (MiLaboratory) was used to prepare UMI-labeled 5' RACE TRB cDNA libraries. TCRdb reprocessed the reads and provides one entry for every CDR3 protein sequence; no DNA is given. The sample's table covers some 60,000 distinct CDR3 sequences. The top ten clones comprise 0.53% of the sample. Their recognized antigens are unknown. Sequencing was performed on naive CXCR3+ CD8+ T cells from blood. In the paper's terms, the cell subset or site label means: CD45RO-CCR7+CD27+CD95- naive CD8+ T cells expressing CXCR3 (TNR3+). These receptor sequences come from a human donor in good health. Some clones in this sample may be carry-over from other donors' samples.

The V gene is TRBV28, the J gene TRBJ2-4. The CDR3 spans 12 residues. Germline V CDR1 and CDR2: MDHEN, SYDVKM. The CDR3 sequence: CASSLLGNIQYF.

The rearrangement links TRBV28 to TRBJ1-1; there is no DNA to check the TCRdb D call of TRBD1. Per the germline V gene, CDR1 is MDHEN and CDR2 is SYDVKM. There are 14 residues in the CDR3. CDR3 sequence: CASSLDRPHTEAFF.

The chain carries TRBV2 and TRBJ2-7; TCRdb selects TRBD1, and the lack of DNA leaves this call unchecked. The germline CDR1 and CDR2 sequences are SNHLY and FYNNEI. This CDR3 contains 15 residues. The chain's CDR3 is CASSAGRAGPYEQYF.

The chain couples TRBV7-3 to TRBJ2-7; TCRdb indicates TRBD1, and absent DNA this call remains unverified. CDR3 size: 13 residues. Germline CDR1 reads SGHTA; CDR2 reads FQGTGA. This chain's CDR3 is CASSVGVTYEQYF.

The chain recombines TRBV6-6 with TRBJ1-6. The CDR3 spans 14 residues. Per the germline V gene, CDR1 is MNHNY and CDR2 is SVGAGI (reference sequence). The CDR3 spells CASCRSSYNSPLHF.

The chain joins TRBV28 to TRBJ2-7. CDR3 length equals 13 residues. CDR1 and CDR2 from the germline V gene are MDHEN and SYDVKM. Here the CDR3 reads CASSFPEIYEQYF.

The CDR3: CASSQGTSGTPYEQYF. V usage is TRBV4-1 and J usage is TRBJ2-7; absent DNA, TCRdb's TRBD2 call cannot be checked. Germline CDR1 is MGHRA and CDR2 is YSYEKL. CDR3 length: 16 residues.

The chain is built from TRBV6-5 and TRBJ2-2. Germline V CDR1 and CDR2: MNHEY, SVGAGI. The CDR3 runs to 14 residues. This CDR3 reads CASSYSLPTGELFF.

The CDR3 spells CASSIAVEYEQYF. The chain links TRBV19 to TRBJ2-7; TCRdb picks TRBD1, but there is no DNA to check that call. Looked up from germline, CDR1 is LNHDA and CDR2 is SQIVND (reference sequence). The CDR3 spans 13 residues.

The chain couples TRBV6-5 to TRBJ1-5. This CDR3 comprises 14 residues. Germline values: CDR1 MNHEY, CDR2 SVGAGI. CDR3 protein: CASSKLQSNQPQHF.

The chain links TRBV18 to TRBJ2-2; TCRdb's D gene call, TRBD2, goes unchecked for lack of DNA. The CDR3 totals 17 residues. Germline V lookup: CDR1 KGHSH, CDR2 LQKENI. The CDR3 protein is CASSPQRESLNTGELFF.

This sequence joins TRBV19 and TRBJ2-7. This CDR3 contains 13 residues. CDR1 is LNHDA and CDR2 is SQIVND in the germline V gene (reference sequence). The CDR3 loop is CASSMGFSYEQYF.

The rearrangement joins TRBV20-1 to TRBJ2-7; no DNA is available, so the TRBD2 call from TCRdb remains unchecked. The CDR3 is made up of 15 amino acids. CDR1 is DFQATT and CDR2 is SNEGSKA in the germline V gene (reference sequence). The chain's CDR3 is CSARALAGDLYEQYF.

The chain has TRBV3-1 and TRBJ2-7; the D call from TCRdb, TRBD1, cannot be confirmed without DNA. The germline V gene has CDR1 LGHDT and CDR2 YNNKEL (reference sequence). CDR3 length: 15 residues. This chain's CDR3 is CASSQVRAGPYEQYF.

The CDR3 loop reads CASSPRGHPGSCNEQFF. The gene calls are TRBV27 and TRBJ2-1; as DNA is missing, the TRBD1 call by TCRdb cannot be tested. Germline V CDR1 and CDR2: MNHEY, SMNVEV (reference sequence). This CDR3 contains 17 residues.

The chain combines TRBV5-1 with TRBJ1-1; no DNA is available, so the TRBD1 call from TCRdb remains unchecked. Germline V gene data show CDR1 as SGHRS and CDR2 as YFSETQ. CDR3 length: 12 residues. The CDR3 region is CASSLTGSEAFF.

This sequence joins TRBV7-2 and TRBJ2-1; TCRdb lists TRBD1, though no DNA is available to test this call. Germline V gene lookup returns CDR1 SGHTA and CDR2 FQGNSA. CDR3 length equals 13 residues. CDR3 residues: CASSRPGEDEQFF.

J is TRBJ2-1 and V is TRBV5-4; TCRdb lists TRBD2, though no DNA is available to test this call. Per germline, CDR1 SGHNT and CDR2 YYREEE (reference sequence). The CDR3 totals 13 residues. The chain's CDR3 is CASSPGTSMEQFF.

V and J are TRBV29-1 and TRBJ2-2; TCRdb names TRBD1, which stays unverified in the absence of DNA. The CDR3 covers 15 residues. The germline V gene has CDR1 SQVTM and CDR2 ANQGSEA. The CDR3 loop is CSVENPGVETGELFF.

The CDR3 here is CASSPGQGAWVGTEAFF. J is TRBJ1-1 and V is TRBV5-6; TCRdb selects TRBD1, and the lack of DNA leaves this call unchecked. Germline CDR1 and CDR2: SGHDT and YYEEEE. The CDR3 has 17 amino acids.

The chain links TRBV29-1 to TRBJ1-4; TCRdb's D call, TRBD1, is unchecked because there is no DNA. This CDR3 has 13 residues. In germline, CDR1 is SQVTM, CDR2 ANQGSEA. The CDR3 loop is CSGQGANGEKLFF.

By frequency, this clonotype is medium-sized (0.01 to 0.1%). V is TRBV29-1 and J is TRBJ1-1; TCRdb selects TRBD1, and the lack of DNA leaves this call unchecked. Germline V CDR1 and CDR2: SQVTM, ANQGSEA. The CDR3 has 13 residues. CDR3 sequence: CSVDQGLNTEAFF.

The chain recombines TRBV12-3 or TRBV12-4 with TRBJ2-1; TCRdb returns TRBD2, unconfirmable since there is no DNA. CDR3 length: 12 residues. The CDR3: CASSTSGVEQFF.

This chain joins TRBV7-6 and TRBJ2-7; checking the TCRdb D call of TRBD2 is not possible without DNA. The V gene's germline CDR1 is SGHVS and CDR2 FNYEAQ. The CDR3 covers 12 residues. This CDR3 is CASSLGGGQQYF.

This sequence joins TRBV6-5 and TRBJ2-7; TCRdb outputs TRBD2, but without DNA this stays unchecked. The CDR3 runs 15 residues. Looked up from germline, CDR1 is MNHEY and CDR2 is SVGAGI. Here the CDR3 reads CASSPRGSGVYEQYF.

The chain employs TRBV23-1 and TRBJ2-7. TRBV23-1 counts as an open reading frame of uncertain function. This CDR3 is 12 amino acids long. The CDR3 region is CASRPQVHEQYF.

The gene calls are TRBV29-1 and TRBJ2-7; there is no DNA to check the TCRdb D call of TRBD2. CDR3 length: 13 residues. CDR1 SQVTM and CDR2 ANQGSEA come from the germline V gene. CDR3 sequence: CSVGGLALHEQYF.

The chain links TRBV5-1 to TRBJ2-7. The CDR3 sequence is 11 residues long. CDR1 is SGHRS, CDR2 YFSETQ, per germline. The CDR3 sequence: CASSLNREQYF.

The chain is built from TRBV20-1 and TRBJ2-3. CDR3 length: 13 amino acids. Germline lookup yields CDR1 DFQATT and CDR2 SNEGSKA (reference sequence). This CDR3 reads CSARDPSTDTQYF.

The chain recombines TRBV3-1 with TRBJ2-7; as DNA is missing, the TRBD1 call by TCRdb cannot be tested. Germline CDR1 reads LGHDT; CDR2 reads YNNKEL (reference sequence). The CDR3 has 13 residues. The CDR3 is CASSQVGGYEQYF.

The CDR3: CASSPDGSWVTEAFF. This sequence joins TRBV5-8 and TRBJ1-1. Germline assignment: CDR1 SGHTS and CDR2 YDEGEE. The CDR3 runs 15 residues.

This chain uses TRBV7-9 with TRBJ2-5; TCRdb outputs TRBD1, but without DNA this stays unchecked. Per the germline V gene, CDR1 is SEHNR and CDR2 is FQNEAQ (reference sequence). This CDR3 spans 16 amino acids. CDR3 in amino acids: CASSPTRQGPEETQYF.